The source of this TCR beta chain is a study of T cell repertoires in cytomegalovirus infection. Study details: Both a matching HLA type and CMV infection were indicated by public TCR beta signatures.

V was trimmed by 2 bases and J by 5 bases, leaving 15 bases between them. This CDR3 contains 16 residues. Looked up from germline, CDR1 is ENHRY and CDR2 is SYGVKD. This clonotype was seen a few times. The antigen remains undetermined. One entry per CDR3 protein results from TCRdb running MiXCR on the reads. The table has about 770,000 distinct CDR3 sequences, approximately 32% seen once. Whole-study findings and limits: CMV-specific HLA-C-restricted TCR beta clonotypes dominated the ex vivo response. Carriers of CMV and the relevant HLA type were discriminated by public TCR beta frequency.

The starting material was cultured CD8+ T cells from PBMCs, obtained from culture after CMV antigen stimulation. The sequence was collected from a human donor in good health (CMV status not recorded). Some clones in this sample may be carry-over from other donors' samples. The rearrangement uses TRBV10-3 and TRBJ2-2, with D possibly matching TRBD1 (6 bases). This chain's CDR3 is CAISEEEYRATGELFF. The CDR3 DNA reads TGTGCCATCAGTGAGGAGGAATACAGGGCTACCGGGGAGCTGTTTTTT.